This T cell receptor (beta chain) derives from a study of blood T cell repertoires in COVID-19. Study-wide context: Samples of COVID-19 (acute and convalescent) were obtained from the United States, Italy and Spain. T cells, B-cell-depleted T cells, or PBMCs provided the cDNA or gDNA that served as material.

In the study's own analysis: Amplifying reference gene primers gave estimates of nucleated cell counts. Using immunoSEQ multiplex PCR, the repertoire was profiled, and TCRdb retains in-frame clones only, with some absent. V and J calls and clone size are given by that table; D and trimming were obtained from the DNA. Of 180,000 or so clones in the sample, over 75% were seen once. Notes on this clone: This sample also contains other DNA sequences that code for the same CDR3.

J was trimmed by 7 bases and V by 2 bases; bases with no gene match: 7. Germline V CDR1 and CDR2: MNHEY, SVGAGI. The CDR3 extends over 14 amino acids. The specimen was peripheral blood. The chain links TRBV6-5 to TRBJ1-2; 7 bases map to TRBD1. The clonotype was recovered from a man between 60 and 75 years old with acute or convalescent COVID-19. The CDR3 sequence is CASSYDRVGGGYTF. Written as DNA, the CDR3 is TGTGCCAGCAGTTACGACAGGGTTGGCGGTGGCTACACCTTC.